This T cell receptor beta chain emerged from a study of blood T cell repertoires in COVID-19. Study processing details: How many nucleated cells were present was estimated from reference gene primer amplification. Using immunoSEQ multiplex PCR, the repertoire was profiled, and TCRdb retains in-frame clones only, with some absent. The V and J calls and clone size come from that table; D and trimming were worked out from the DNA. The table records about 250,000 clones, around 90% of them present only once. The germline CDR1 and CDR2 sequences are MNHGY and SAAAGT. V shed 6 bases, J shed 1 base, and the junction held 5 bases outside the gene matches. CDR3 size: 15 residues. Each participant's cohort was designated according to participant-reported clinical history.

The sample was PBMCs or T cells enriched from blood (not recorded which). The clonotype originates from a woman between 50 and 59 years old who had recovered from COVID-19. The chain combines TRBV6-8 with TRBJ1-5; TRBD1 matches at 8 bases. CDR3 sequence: CASRGRQGSNQPQHF. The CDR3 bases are TGTGCCAGCAGGGGACGACAGGGGAGCAATCAGCCCCAGCATTTT.